This is a list of T cell receptor beta chains from one sample in a study of shared clonotypes between healthy human individuals. Libraries were prepared by immunoSEQ multiplex PCR; TCRdb keeps only in-frame clonotypes and omits some of them. The repertoire holds about 2 million clones, with roughly 95% as singletons. The sequencing input was naive CD8+ T cells sorted from blood. The receptors were gathered from a man between 18 and 35 years old in good health. Both conserved end residues are part of each CDR3. The D gene is left open where the match is weak. Not every row has a clone size; where given, it reads once, few, many or a size class.

J: TRBJ2-5; V: TRBV27; D: -; size: -; CDR3: CASSPSAGTGETQYF; DNA: TGTGCCAGCAGTCCCTCGGCCGGGACGGGAGAGACCCAGTACTTC
J: TRBJ1-1; V: TRBV6-7; D: -; size: -; CDR3: CASTKGQENTEAFF; DNA: TGTGCCAGCACCAAGGGGCAGGAGAACACTGAAGCTTTCTTT
J: TRBJ2-1; V: TRBV25-1; D: TRBD2; size: -; CDR3: CASSDPISGDSYNEQFF; DNA: TGTGCCAGCAGTGACCCCATTAGCGGGGACTCCTACAATGAGCAGTTCTTC
J: TRBJ2-3; V: TRBV28; D: -; size: -; CDR3: CASRMRGTDTQYF; DNA: TGTGCCAGCAGGATGAGGGGCACAGATACGCAGTATTTT
J: TRBJ2-5; V: TRBV15; D: -; size: -; CDR3: CATSRYPVGITETQYF; DNA: TGTGCCACCAGCAGATATCCAGTGGGGATTACGGAGACCCAGTACTTC
J: TRBJ2-1; V: TRBV25-1; D: -; size: -; CDR3: CASSEGVRLGEQFF; DNA: TGTGCCAGCAGTGAGGGGGTTCGTCTTGGTGAGCAGTTCTTC
J: TRBJ2-7; V: TRBV2; D: TRBD1; size: -; CDR3: CASSEGTGNFYEQYF; DNA: TGTGCCAGCAGTGAGGGGACAGGGAACTTCTACGAGCAGTACTTC
J: TRBJ2-7; V: TRBV6-6; D: TRBD2; size: -; CDR3: CASSYGGDSSYEQYF; DNA: TGTGCCAGCAGTTACGGGGGGGACTCCTCCTACGAGCAGTACTTC
J: TRBJ1-1; V: TRBV5-6; D: -; size: -; CDR3: CASSLDWAANTEAFF; DNA: TGTGCCAGCAGCTTGGATTGGGCGGCGAACACTGAAGCTTTCTTT
J: TRBJ2-1; V: TRBV30; D: -; size: -; CDR3: CAWSVMSYNEQFF; DNA: TGTGCCTGGAGTGTAATGTCTTACAATGAGCAGTTCTTC
J: TRBJ1-5; V: TRBV28; D: -; size: once; CDR3: CASSLLEVQPQHF; DNA: TGTGCCAGCAGTTTATTGGAGGTTCAGCCCCAGCATTTT
J: TRBJ1-2; V: TRBV11-2; D: TRBD1; size: -; CDR3: CASSPPGQGIYGYTF; DNA: TGTGCCAGCAGCCCTCCGGGACAGGGGATCTATGGCTACACCTTC
J: TRBJ1-4; V: TRBV2; D: -; size: -; CDR3: CASTRFAPNEKLFF; DNA: TGTGCCAGCACCCGGTTCGCACCTAATGAAAAACTGTTTTTT
J: TRBJ2-1; V: TRBV7-8; D: -; size: -; CDR3: CASSLASLADLYNEQFF; DNA: TGTGCCAGCAGCTTAGCGTCCTTAGCGGACCTCTACAATGAGCAGTTCTTC
J: TRBJ2-5; V: TRBV7-9; D: TRBD2; size: -; CDR3: CATSGGSGEDMQETQYF; DNA: TGTGCCACCTCCGGGGGAAGCGGGGAAGACATGCAAGAGACCCAGTACTTC
J: TRBJ1-1; V: TRBV28; D: -; size: -; CDR3: CASSLRGYTEAFF; DNA: TGTGCCAGCAGTTTAAGGGGGTACACTGAAGCTTTCTTT
J: TRBJ2-2; V: TRBV28; D: TRBD2; size: -; CDR3: CASSPPPGGRNTGELFF; DNA: TGTGCCAGCAGCCCTCCCCCCGGGGGGAGGAACACCGGGGAGCTGTTTTTT
J: TRBJ2-7; V: TRBV5-6; D: TRBD2; size: -; CDR3: CASSPGTSYYEQYF; DNA: TGTGCCAGCAGCCCCGGGACTAGTTACTACGAGCAGTACTTC
J: TRBJ2-7; V: TRBV7-9; D: -; size: -; CDR3: CASSHPRSYEQYF; DNA: TGTGCCAGCAGCCACCCCCGCTCCTACGAGCAGTACTTC
J: TRBJ2-1; V: TRBV27; D: -; size: -; CDR3: CASSLSYPGPWVEQFF; DNA: TGTGCCAGCAGTTTATCGTATCCGGGCCCCTGGGTTGAGCAGTTCTTC
J: TRBJ2-1; V: TRBV10-3; D: TRBD1; size: -; CDR3: CAISLDRVDNEQFF; DNA: TGTGCCATCAGCTTGGACAGGGTAGACAATGAGCAGTTCTTC
J: TRBJ2-5; V: TRBV5-1; D: -; size: once; CDR3: CASRTDGTETQYF; DNA: TGCGCCAGCAGGACGGATGGCACGGAGACCCAGTACTTC
J: TRBJ1-4; V: TRBV4-3; D: -; size: -; CDR3: CASSQEIGLSGVLFF; DNA: TGCGCCAGCAGCCAAGAGATAGGACTCTCTGGAGTACTGTTTTTT
J: TRBJ2-7; V: TRBV6-6; D: TRBD1; size: -; CDR3: CASSSAGGALIGEYF; DNA: TGTGCCAGCAGTTCAGCAGGGGGCGCCTTAATAGGGGAGTACTTC
J: TRBJ2-4; V: TRBV4-1; D: -; size: -; CDR3: CASSQDWEVLGNIQYF; DNA: TGCGCCAGCAGCCAAGATTGGGAGGTGCTTGGAAACATTCAGTACTTC
J: TRBJ2-7; V: TRBV27; D: -; size: -; CDR3: CASSWTRGPSYEQYF; DNA: TGTGCCAGCAGTTGGACCAGGGGTCCCTCCTACGAGCAGTACTTC
J: TRBJ1-1; V: TRBV29-1; D: -; size: -; CDR3: CSVLDTEAFF; DNA: TGCAGCGTTTTGGACACTGAAGCTTTCTTT